This TCR beta chain was recovered during a study of blood T cell repertoires in COVID-19. Sequencing used immunoSEQ multiplex PCR; TCRdb keeps in-frame clones, though not all of them. The data show tens of thousands of clones, 75% to 80% seen once. This clone has just one count. In germline, CDR1 is LGHDT, CDR2 YNNKEL (reference sequence). CDR3 length: 14 residues. The ends lost 3 bases at V and 6 bases at J; junction bases unmatched: 6. Input material: peripheral blood. This chain uses TRBV3-1 (or the pseudogene TRBV3-2) with TRBJ1-2; the match to TRBD1 covers 8 bases. The sequence came from a man in his fifties or sixties with active or convalescent COVID-19. The CDR3 protein is CASSHLQGENGYTF. The DNA for the CDR3 is TGTGCCAGCAGCCACTTACAGGGGGAAAATGGCTACACCTTC.